The next 8 T cell receptor beta chains were all read from a single sample in a study of cytomegalovirus exposure and HLA in healthy donors. It was with 60 Vbeta and 13 Jbeta primers that the PCR ran. The protocol was immunoSEQ multiplex PCR, while the TCRdb copy is restricted to in-frame clones and leaves out a portion. The repertoire includes 150,000 to 200,000 clones, 70% to 90% of them detected once, and under 2% sits in the top ten. Sequenced sample: PBMCs. These receptors all stem from a woman in her late teens or twenties in good health and CMV-seronegative.

This clone has a handful of counts. V and J are TRBV6-6 and TRBJ2-7; D possibly corresponds to TRBD2 (5 bases). CDR3 length equals 14 residues. CDR1 is MNHNY, CDR2 SVGAGI, per germline (reference sequence). V was shortened by 5 bases and J by 7 bases, with 18 bases between the two germline ends. This chain's CDR3 is CASSPTRITGEQYF. CDR3 sequence (DNA): TGTGCCAGCAGTCCAACTAGAATAACGGGAGAGCAGTACTTC.

The chain uses TRBV6-5 and TRBJ1-1, with a weak D call TRBD1 (6 bases). The CDR3 consists of 14 residues. Germline CDR1 MNHEY, CDR2 SVGAGI. The germline V and J ends were trimmed by 2 bases and 4 bases, with 11 bases remaining between them. The CDR3 here is CASSYAVGGTEAFF. DNA of the CDR3: TGTGCCAGCAGTTACGCGGTAGGGGGCACTGAAGCTTTCTTT.

The genes are TRBV6-4 and TRBJ2-7; 9 bases are a match to TRBD2. In germline, CDR1 is MRHNA, CDR2 SNTAGT. CDR3 length: 18 amino acids. V shed 0 bases and J 3 bases; nucleotides not matched to a gene: 12. The CDR3 here is CASSDSKRGAGGHYEQYF. The CDR3 DNA is TGTGCCAGCAGTGACTCGAAAAGAGGAGCGGGGGGCCACTACGAGCAGTACTTC.

The chain is built from TRBV5-6 and TRBJ1-1; unclear D gene. This CDR3 has 14 residues. The germline CDR1 and CDR2 sequences are SGHDT and YYEEEE. Trimming left V 2 bases short and J 3 bases short, with 11 bases between. CDR3: CASSFGPGDTEAFF. In DNA form, the CDR3 reads TGTGCCAGCAGCTTCGGGCCCGGGGACACTGAAGCTTTCTTT.

The V and J genes are TRBV6-5 and TRBJ2-1, with D maybe TRBD2 (5 bases). The V gene's germline CDR1 is MNHEY and CDR2 SVGAGI. The CDR3 extends over 11 amino acids. V was clipped by 5 bases and J by 12 bases, with 11 bases between them. The CDR3 DNA is TGTGCCAGCAGTCCCGGGAACCGGCAGTTCTTC. Protein: CASSPGNRQFF.

The chain has TRBV11-2 and TRBJ2-2, with 7 bases fitting TRBD2. The CDR3 has 13 residues. The V gene's germline CDR1 is SGHAT and CDR2 FQNNGV. Germline trimming cut 3 bases from V and 5 bases from J; bases unmatched to any gene: 0. The CDR3 DNA reads TGTGCCAGCAGCTTGGGGGGGACCGGGGAGCTGTTTTTT. It encodes CASSLGGTGELFF.

J is TRBJ1-5 and V is TRBV27; D call uncertain. Per the germline V gene, CDR1 is MNHEY and CDR2 is SMNVEV (reference sequence). Trimming removed 4 bases at V and 4 bases at J, with 8 bases between. This CDR3 has 13 amino acids. The CDR3 region has the DNA TGTGCCAGCAGTTGGAGTCTAAATCAGCCCCAGCATTTT. Protein sequence: CASSWSLNQPQHF.

The V call is TRBV27, the J call TRBJ1-5; weak D call: TRBD1 (5 bases). Trimming removed 4 bases at V and 4 bases at J, with 14 bases between. Germline loops: CDR1 MNHEY, CDR2 SMNVEV (reference sequence). The CDR3 covers 15 residues. The DNA of the CDR3 is TGTGCCAGCAGTTCGGTGGCGGGGGGTAATCAGCCCCAGCATTTT. Residues: CASSSVAGGNQPQHF.